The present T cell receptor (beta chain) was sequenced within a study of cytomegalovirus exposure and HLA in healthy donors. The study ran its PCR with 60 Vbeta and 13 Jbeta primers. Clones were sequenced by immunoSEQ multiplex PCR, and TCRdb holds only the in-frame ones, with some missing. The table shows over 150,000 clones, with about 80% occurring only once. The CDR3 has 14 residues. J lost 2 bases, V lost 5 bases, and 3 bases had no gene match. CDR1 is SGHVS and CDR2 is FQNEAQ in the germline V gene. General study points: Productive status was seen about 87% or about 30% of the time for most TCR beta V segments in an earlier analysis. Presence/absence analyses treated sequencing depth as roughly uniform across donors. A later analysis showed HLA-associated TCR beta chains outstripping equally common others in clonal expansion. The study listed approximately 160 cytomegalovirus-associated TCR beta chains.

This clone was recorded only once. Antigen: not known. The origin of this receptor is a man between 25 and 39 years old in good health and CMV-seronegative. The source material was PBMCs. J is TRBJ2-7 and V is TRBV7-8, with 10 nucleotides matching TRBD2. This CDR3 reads CASSNGLAAYEQYF. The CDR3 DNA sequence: TGTGCCAGCAGCAACGGACTAGCGGCCTACGAGCAGTACTTC. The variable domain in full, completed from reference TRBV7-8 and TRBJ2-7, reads GAGVSQSPRYKVAKRGQDVALRCDPISGHVSLFWYQQALGQGPEFLTYFQNEAQLDKSGLPSDRFFAERPEGSVSTLKIQRTQQEDSAVYLCASSNGLAAYEQYFGPGTRLTVT.